This entry is about one TCR beta chain. Its antigen is not identified. These data are taken from a study of T-cell reconstitution after alpha-beta-depleted transplantation in children. Points from the study as a whole: Several hundred rapidly expanded clones from non-depleted graft cells reportedly supplied alpha-beta T cells about two months post-transplant. There were some patients whose high TCRbeta diversity at day 60 came from surviving recipient T cells and thymic progenitors. T cells produced anew were the main source of T-cell counts and diversity one year after transplant.

From germline, CDR1 is LGHNA and CDR2 YSLEER. The CDR3 has 17 residues. Trimming removed 1 base from V and 0 bases from J, with 10 bases in between. Preparation of the TCRbeta library involved a method that used unique molecular identifiers. One entry per CDR3 protein, called by TCRdb with MiXCR from the PCR reads. The data show approximately 350,000 distinct CDR3 sequences, with about a sixth seen just once and 35% to 50% held by the top ten. The source is a male patient aged 2-15 years who had a stem cell transplant for acute lymphoblastic leukemia, so the T cells may come from the graft donor. Sequencing was performed on PBMCs, mostly from graft donor cells, taken 360 days after TCRalphabeta/CD19-depleted stem cell transplant. The chain couples TRBV4-3 to TRBJ2-6; possibly TRBD1 for D (5 bases). The CDR3 here is CASSQVAGHSGANVLTF. The CDR3, as DNA: TGCGCCAGCAGCCAAGTGGCAGGGCACTCTGGGGCCAACGTCCTGACTTTC.